Listed below are T cell receptor beta chains from one sample, sequenced in a study of breast tumors, draining lymph nodes, adjacent tissues. TCRdb called the multiplex PCR reads again in MiXCR, with one record for every CDR3 protein. Altogether about 130,000 distinct CDR3 sequences are present, 20% to 25% being singletons, with the ten largest covering about 2%. The sequenced sample consisted of axillary lymph node tissue. All receptors come from a female donor with breast cancer. Some clones in this sample may be carry-over from other donors' samples. The CDR3 runs from the conserved cysteine through the conserved F or W.

j_call v_call cdr3_aa
TRBJ2-1 TRBV12-3/TRBV12-4 CASSPSRGQFF
TRBJ2-7 TRBV27 CASSLRGASYEQYF
TRBJ1-2 TRBV7-9 CASSLSPGIGYTF
TRBJ2-7 TRBV20-1 CSARKTGNEQYF
TRBJ2-7 TRBV30 CAWQQGAYEQYF
TRBJ2-1 TRBV4-1 CASSQDPPNEQFF
TRBJ2-5 TRBV5-4 CASTLSRTSGRETQYF
TRBJ2-1 TRBV4-1 CASSQISGRANNEQFF
TRBJ1-1 TRBV20-1 CSATPERSSTEAFF
TRBJ2-5 TRBV13 CASSTRDHWTQYF
TRBJ2-3 TRBV30 CAWNPPGGSTDTQYF
TRBJ1-4 TRBV4-1 CASSQRQRGARSEKLFF
TRBJ2-2 TRBV5-4 CASSFYGRDTGELFF
TRBJ2-5 TRBV7-3 CASTGTSGRLQETQYF
TRBJ1-4 TRBV7-9 CASSSRIMGQRKANEKLFF
TRBJ2-7 TRBV10-3 CAISEVGQGGGEQYF
TRBJ2-7 TRBV11-2 CASSRSIGGEQYF
TRBJ2-2 TRBV28 CASITYWTGGTGELFF
TRBJ1-2 TRBV20-1 CSARIRDRVTFKGGYTF
TRBJ2-6 TRBV6-5 CASTKLGSGANVLTF
TRBJ2-1 TRBV10-3 CAISAPGPQDEQFF
TRBJ2-7 TRBV10-3 CAISVGGPNLPYEQYF
TRBJ2-1 TRBV27 CASSLGHSGRATEQFF
TRBJ2-5 TRBV5-1 CASRQDRREEYQETQYF
TRBJ1-6 TRBV2 CASRSPVGSTYNSPLHF
TRBJ2-3 TRBV6-1 CASSEVSGTASKDTQYF
TRBJ1-3 TRBV19 CASSSYVGNTIYF
TRBJ2-7 TRBV10-2 CASSSGTVTYEQYF
TRBJ2-7 TRBV6-5 CASLPASGSYEQYF
TRBJ2-7 TRBV6-6 CASRDVTVSSYEQYF
TRBJ2-7 TRBV20-1 CSASPAAYEQYF
TRBJ2-2 TRBV3-1 CASSPAAWPGTGELFF
TRBJ1-2 TRBV27 CASRSPSGAAYGYTF
TRBJ1-2 TRBV7-8 CASSSTGGVVLGNGYTF
TRBJ1-5 TRBV20-1 CSAISGKGDQPQHF
TRBJ2-1 TRBV6-1 CASSEYAVVWEQFF
TRBJ2-3 TRBV2 CASRVAGGWEYF
TRBJ2-7 TRBV20-1 CSARAAQGEQYF
TRBJ2-1 TRBV15 CATSRTVADGYNEQFF